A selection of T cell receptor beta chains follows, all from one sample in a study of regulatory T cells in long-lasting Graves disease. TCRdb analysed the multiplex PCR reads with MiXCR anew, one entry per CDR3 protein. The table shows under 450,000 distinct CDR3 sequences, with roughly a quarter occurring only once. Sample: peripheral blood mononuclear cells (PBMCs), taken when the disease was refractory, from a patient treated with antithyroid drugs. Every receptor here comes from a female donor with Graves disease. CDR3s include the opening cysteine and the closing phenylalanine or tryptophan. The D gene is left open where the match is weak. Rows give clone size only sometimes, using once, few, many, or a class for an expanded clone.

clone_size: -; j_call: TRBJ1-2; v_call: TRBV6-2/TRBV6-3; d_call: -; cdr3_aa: CATTKWGANYGYTF; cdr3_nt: TGTGCCACCACGAAGTGGGGGGCTAACTATGGCTACACCTTC
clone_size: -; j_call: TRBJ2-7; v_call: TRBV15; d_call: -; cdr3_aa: CATSRDLTGNLDEQYF; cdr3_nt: TGTGCCACCAGCAGAGATCTAACAGGGAATTTAGACGAGCAGTACTTC
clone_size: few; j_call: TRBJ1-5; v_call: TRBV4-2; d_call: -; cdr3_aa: CASSQEGRQSDQPQHF; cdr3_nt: TGTGCCAGCAGCCAAGAGGGTCGACAGAGCGATCAGCCCCAGCATTTT
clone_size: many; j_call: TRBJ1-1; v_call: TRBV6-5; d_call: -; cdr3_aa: CASSYGGQDEETEAFF; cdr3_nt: TGTGCCAGCAGTTACGGAGGGCAGGACGAGGAGACTGAAGCTTTCTTT
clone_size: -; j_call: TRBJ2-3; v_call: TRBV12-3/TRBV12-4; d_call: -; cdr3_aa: CATGGLLTDTQYF; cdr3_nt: TGTGCCACCGGAGGGCTACTCACAGATACGCAGTATTTT
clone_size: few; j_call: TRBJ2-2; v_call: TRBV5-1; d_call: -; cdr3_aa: CASSLDVNTGELFF; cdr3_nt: TGCGCCAGCAGCTTGGACGTGAACACCGGGGAGCTGTTTTTT
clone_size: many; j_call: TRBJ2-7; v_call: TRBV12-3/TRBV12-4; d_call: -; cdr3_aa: CASSREWYEQYF; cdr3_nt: TGTGCCAGCAGCCGGGAGTGGTACGAGCAGTACTTC
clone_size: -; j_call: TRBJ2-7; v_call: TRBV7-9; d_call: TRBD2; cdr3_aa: CASSHRRALAGNEQYF; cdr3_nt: TGTGCCAGCAGTCATCGGCGGGCACTAGCGGGAAACGAGCAGTACTTC
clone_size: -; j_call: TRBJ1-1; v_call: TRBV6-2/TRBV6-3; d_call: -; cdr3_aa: CASSLYRVGKGTEAFF; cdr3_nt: TGTGCCAGCAGTCTTTACAGGGTTGGTAAGGGCACTGAAGCTTTCTTT
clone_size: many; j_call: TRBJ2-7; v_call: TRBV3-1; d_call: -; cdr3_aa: CASSPLAGRSYEQYF; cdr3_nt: TGTGCCAGCAGCCCATTGGCGGGACGCTCCTACGAGCAGTACTTC
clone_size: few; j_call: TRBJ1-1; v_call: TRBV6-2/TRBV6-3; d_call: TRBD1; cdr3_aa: CASSSGTVDDTEAFF; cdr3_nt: TGTGCCAGCAGTTCCGGGACAGTTGATGACACTGAAGCTTTCTTT
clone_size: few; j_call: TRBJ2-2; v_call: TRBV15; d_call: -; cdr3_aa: CATRTDVNTGELFF; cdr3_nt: TGTGCCACCAGGACAGACGTAAACACCGGGGAGCTGTTTTTT